These T cell receptor beta chains were read from a single sample in a study of blood T cell repertoires in COVID-19. Some clones are missing from TCRdb's copy, which holds only in-frame ones; the method was immunoSEQ multiplex PCR. The data contain 50,000 to 75,000 clones, around 80% of them seen just once; the ten biggest clones take up about 20%. Material for sequencing was peripheral blood. The receptors were gathered from a man aged 55 to 70 with acute or convalescent COVID-19. CDR3s include the opening cysteine and the closing phenylalanine or tryptophan. The D gene is left open where the match is weak. The size of a clone is reported for some rows only, either as once, few or many, or as a class for expanded clones.

abundance | d_gene | j_gene | v_gene | CDR3aa | CDR3nt
few | . | TRBJ1-5 | TRBV28 | CASSSGNQPQHF | TGTGCCAGCAGTTCCGGCAATCAGCCCCAGCATTTT
. | . | TRBJ2-5 | TRBV10-3 | CAISESIVQETQYF | TGTGCCATCAGTGAGTCAATAGTTCAAGAGACCCAGTACTTC
once | . | TRBJ1-6 | TRBV30 | CAWSGTPDSPLHF | TGTGCCTGGAGTGGGACACCAGATTCACCCCTCCACTTT
once | . | TRBJ1-5 | TRBV28 | CASSLADQPQHF | TGTGCCAGCAGTTTGGCCGATCAGCCCCAGCATTTT
. | . | TRBJ2-5 | TRBV7-2 | CASSLVGTGSPQETQYF | TGTGCCAGCAGCTTAGTGGGTACAGGAAGTCCTCAAGAGACCCAGTACTTC
. | TRBD2 | TRBJ2-2 | TRBV19 | CASSRGTSGPTGELFF | TGTGCCAGTAGTCGTGGGACTAGCGGGCCGACCGGGGAGCTGTTTTTT
. | TRBD2 | TRBJ2-3 | TRBV6-2/TRBV6-3 | CASSYGGSKADTQYF | TGTGCCAGCAGTTACGGCGGGAGTAAGGCAGATACGCAGTATTTT
. | TRBD2 | TRBJ2-7 | TRBV6-1 | CASSAGTSGNIYEQYF | TGTGCCAGCAGTGCAGGGACTAGCGGGAATATCTACGAGCAGTACTTC
. | . | TRBJ1-1 | TRBV30 | CAGSTLRHTNTEAFF | TGTGCCGGATCGACGTTAAGACATACGAACACTGAAGCTTTCTTT
. | TRBD1 | TRBJ2-7 | TRBV7-9 | CASRGPGQGVVQYF | TGTGCCAGCAGAGGACCGGGACAGGGGGTTGTGCAGTACTTC
. | . | TRBJ2-3 | TRBV6-5 | CASSFGLGGTDTQYF | TGTGCCAGCAGTTTTGGACTCGGGGGCACAGATACGCAGTATTTT
. | . | TRBJ2-3 | TRBV13 | CASSLEAERSTDTQYF | TGTGCCAGCAGCTTAGAGGCGGAGAGAAGCACAGATACGCAGTATTTT
. | . | TRBJ1-1 | TRBV28 | CASEGGDTEAFF | TGTGCCAGCGAGGGGGGGGACACTGAAGCTTTCTTT
. | TRBD1 | TRBJ2-2 | TRBV5-1 | CASSSRTGGGTGELFF | TGCGCCAGCAGCTCCAGGACAGGGGGCGGTACCGGGGAGCTGTTTTTT
. | . | TRBJ2-1 | TRBV19 | CASGPGSWDNEQFF | TGTGCCAGTGGCCCGGGAAGTTGGGACAATGAGCAGTTCTTC
. | . | TRBJ1-1 | TRBV2 | CASSVSGVGTEAFF | TGTGCCAGCAGTGTTTCCGGGGTAGGAACTGAAGCTTTCTTT
. | TRBD2 | TRBJ2-1 | TRBV24-1 | CATSDSGTRNYNEQFF | TGTGCCACCAGTGATTCCGGGACTAGGAATTACAATGAGCAGTTCTTC
. | . | TRBJ2-3 | TRBV3-1/TRBV3-2 | CASTIGGTDTQYF | TGTGCCAGCACCATAGGGGGCACAGATACGCAGTATTTT
few | TRBD1 | TRBJ2-2 | TRBV5-1 | CASSPTGANTGELFF | TGCGCCAGCAGCCCGACAGGGGCGAACACCGGGGAGCTGTTTTTT
. | TRBD1 | TRBJ2-5 | TRBV7-2 | CASSTVHRGRETQYF | TGTGCCAGCAGTACAGTCCACAGGGGGAGAGAGACCCAGTACTTC
. | TRBD1 | TRBJ1-1 | TRBV2 | CASSRGQVENTEAFF | TGTGCCAGCAGTCGTGGACAGGTCGAGAACACTGAAGCTTTCTTT
once | . | TRBJ2-1 | TRBV4-3 | CASSLGGARSSYNEQFF | TGCGCCAGCAGTCTGGGTGGGGCCAGGAGCTCCTACAATGAGCAGTTCTTC
. | TRBD2 | TRBJ2-5 | TRBV29-1 | CSVDEIAGEGQETQYF | TGCAGCGTTGATGAGATAGCGGGAGAGGGCCAAGAGACCCAGTACTTC
. | . | TRBJ2-2 | TRBV2 | CASSEALGGGELFF | TGTGCCAGCAGTGAGGCGTTGGGGGGCGGGGAGCTGTTTTTT
. | . | TRBJ2-1 | TRBV2 | CASSRTASSYNEQFF | TGTGCCAGCAGCCGGACAGCCAGCTCCTACAATGAGCAGTTCTTC
. | TRBD1 | TRBJ1-6 | TRBV3-1/TRBV3-2 | CASSPRTGQRGSPLHF | TGTGCCAGCAGCCCGAGGACAGGACAAAGGGGTTCACCCCTCCACTTT
. | . | TRBJ1-2 | TRBV5-8 | CASSLGGHNYGYTF | TGTGCCAGCAGCTTGGGGGGACACAACTATGGCTACACCTTC
once | TRBD2 | TRBJ2-5 | TRBV3-1/TRBV3-2 | CASRGLAGYVETQYF | TGTGCCAGCAGGGGACTAGCGGGATATGTCGAGACCCAGTACTTC
. | TRBD1 | TRBJ2-2 | TRBV10-3 | CAISEDRGAGELFF | TGTGCCATCAGTGAGGACAGGGGGGCCGGGGAGCTGTTTTTT
. | . | TRBJ2-1 | TRBV9 | CASSVGGSRYEQFF | TGTGCCAGCAGCGTAGGGGGCTCGCGGTATGAGCAGTTCTTC
. | . | TRBJ2-2 | TRBV19 | CASSMRQGLGELFF | TGTGCCAGTAGTATGCGGCAGGGGTTGGGGGAGCTGTTTTTT
. | . | TRBJ2-1 | TRBV10-1 | CASSEQGQKFF | TGCGCCAGCAGTGAGCAGGGCCAGAAGTTCTTC
. | TRBD1 | TRBJ1-4 | TRBV30 | CAWSAPGTATNEKLFF | TGTGCCTGGAGTGCACCCGGGACAGCAACTAATGAAAAACTGTTTTTT
. | TRBD1 | TRBJ1-2 | TRBV6-6 | CASSYGTGANYGYTF | TGTGCCAGCAGTTACGGGACAGGGGCTAACTATGGCTACACCTTC
. | TRBD1 | TRBJ1-2 | TRBV29-1 | CSVYRGLGYTF | TGCAGCGTTTACAGGGGGCTTGGCTACACCTTC
. | TRBD2 | TRBJ2-3 | TRBV4-2 | CASSQADGGSTDTQYF | TGTGCCAGCAGCCAAGCCGACGGGGGGAGCACAGATACGCAGTATTTT
. | TRBD1 | TRBJ1-2 | TRBV30 | CAWSVTGEGYTF | TGTGCCTGGAGTGTAACAGGGGAGGGCTACACCTTC
. | . | TRBJ2-3 | TRBV5-6 | CASRYLRSYTDTQYF | TGTGCCAGCAGGTATCTACGGAGCTACACAGATACGCAGTATTTT
. | . | TRBJ2-1 | TRBV11-2 | CASSLETAGEQFF | TGTGCCAGCAGCTTAGAAACAGCAGGCGAGCAGTTCTTC
. | . | TRBJ1-1 | TRBV9 | CASNPSYDGVAEAFF | TGTGCCAGCAACCCCAGTTATGACGGGGTTGCTGAAGCTTTCTTT